The rows below give T cell receptor beta chains drawn from one sample of a study of identical twins. MiXCR, applied by TCRdb to the 5' RACE reads, yields one record per CDR3 protein. The data show 460,000 or so distinct CDR3 sequences, 14% seen once. The same data also went into a second study, on yellow fever vaccine responses in identical twins.

The sample comprised CD4+ T cells sorted from blood. These TCRs come from a young woman in good health. The CDR3 runs from the conserved cysteine through the conserved F or W. Fields, in order: J gene, D gene, V gene, clone size, CDR3 protein, CDR3 DNA. D genes are given only for firm matches. Clone size appears in some rows only: once, few, many, or a class for an expanded clone.

>TRBJ2-3|.|TRBV24-1|few
CATSDFGTSPADTQYF
TGTGCCACCAGTGATTTCGGGACCTCCCCGGCGGATACGCAGTATTTT
>TRBJ2-1|.|TRBV29-1|many
CSVGQARVSYNEQFF
TGCAGCGTGGGCCAGGCCAGGGTCTCCTACAATGAGCAGTTCTTC
>TRBJ2-7|.|TRBV4-3|.
CASSQDLGWGPSGEQYF
TGCGCCAGCAGCCAAGATCTAGGGTGGGGGCCCTCGGGGGAGCAGTACTTC
>TRBJ2-7|.|TRBV24-1|.
CATSDSRDPYEQYF
TGTGCCACCAGTGATTCCAGGGACCCCTACGAGCAGTACTTC
>TRBJ2-3|TRBD2|TRBV28|few
CASSLAGGPFGNTQYF
TGTGCCAGCAGTCTAGCGGGAGGGCCCTTTGGGAATACGCAGTATTTT
>TRBJ2-5|TRBD2|TRBV20-1|many
CSARDGGLAGGMGETQYF
TGCAGTGCTAGAGATGGGGGTCTAGCGGGGGGGATGGGGGAGACCCAGTACTTC
>TRBJ2-3|.|TRBV15|.
CATSRVSGRGTDTQYF
TGTGCCACCAGCAGAGTGTCGGGAAGGGGCACAGATACGCAGTATTTT
>TRBJ2-2|TRBD1|TRBV15|few
CATSRDQTGAFAGELFF
TGTGCCACCAGCAGAGACCAGACAGGGGCTTTCGCCGGGGAGCTGTTTTTT
>TRBJ2-5|TRBD2|TRBV12-3/TRBV12-4|.
CACSYAGGGETQYF
TGTGCCTGCAGTTACGCCGGGGGGGGAGAGACCCAGTACTTC
>TRBJ1-2|.|TRBV6-5|few
CASSPRRETSYTF
TGTGCCAGCAGTCCTCGACGGGAGACGAGCTACACCTTC
>TRBJ2-5|.|TRBV2|.
CASSERQYQETQYF
TGTGCCAGCAGTGAACGACAGTACCAAGAGACCCAGTACTTC
>TRBJ2-5|TRBD2|TRBV15|few
CATSRDLGGRTETQYF
TGTGCCACCAGCAGAGATCTCGGGGGGAGGACAGAGACCCAGTACTTC
>TRBJ2-1|.|TRBV20-1|few
CSAVWNPRDEQFF
TGCAGTGCCGTCTGGAACCCGCGAGATGAGCAGTTCTTC
>TRBJ2-1|.|TRBV9|few
CASSVFSMDEQFF
TGTGCCAGCAGCGTATTTAGTATGGATGAGCAGTTCTTC
>TRBJ2-1|.|TRBV5-1|few
CASSLIRGQGEQFF
TGCGCCAGCAGCTTAATCCGGGGGCAGGGTGAGCAGTTCTTC
>TRBJ1-1|.|TRBV12-3/TRBV12-4|few
CASFTATEAFF
TGTGCCAGTTTCACAGCCACTGAAGCTTTCTTT
>TRBJ2-7|.|TRBV15|.
CATSRGHGGASGGYEQYF
TGTGCCACCAGCAGGGGACACGGTGGGGCTAGCGGAGGATACGAGCAGTACTTC
>TRBJ2-1|TRBD2|TRBV29-1|few
CSVDPSTSGGAGGSYNEQFF
TGCAGCGTTGACCCCTCGACTAGCGGGGGGGCCGGTGGCTCCTACAATGAGCAGTTCTTC
>TRBJ2-5|.|TRBV12-3/TRBV12-4|.
CASSRRNQETQYF
TGTGCCAGCAGCCGACGGAACCAAGAGACCCAGTACTTC
>TRBJ2-3|.|TRBV6-5|few
CASSYYADTDTQYF
TGTGCCAGCAGTTACTATGCGGACACAGATACGCAGTATTTT
>TRBJ2-1|.|TRBV29-1|many
CSVESLLEQFF
TGCAGCGTTGAATCTCTCCTTGAGCAGTTCTTC
>TRBJ2-1|TRBD2|TRBV20-1|.
CSAATGTSGNNEQFF
TGCAGTGCAGCAACCGGGACTAGCGGGAATAATGAGCAGTTCTTC
>TRBJ1-4|TRBD1|TRBV2|.
CAGHRGLGEKLFF
TGTGCCGGCCACAGGGGGCTGGGGGAAAAACTGTTTTTT
>TRBJ1-2|TRBD1|TRBV7-8|few
CASSRTGGNYGYTF
TGTGCCAGCAGCCGGACAGGGGGCAACTATGGCTACACCTTC
>TRBJ2-7|.|TRBV7-9|.
CASSLGRELLFNEQYF
TGTGCCAGCAGCTTAGGGAGGGAGCTACTTTTTAACGAGCAGTACTTC
>TRBJ2-7|.|TRBV27|.
CASSLTGIENYEQYF
TGTGCCAGCAGTCTCACCGGGATAGAAAACTACGAGCAGTACTTC
>TRBJ2-1|TRBD1|TRBV7-9|.
CASSTRDSLYNEQFF
TGTGCCAGCAGCACACGGGACAGCCTTTACAATGAGCAGTTCTTC
>TRBJ1-1|TRBD1|TRBV25-1|few
CASSELTGYTEAFF
TGTGCCAGCAGTGAATTGACAGGGTACACTGAAGCTTTCTTT
>TRBJ2-7|TRBD2|TRBV10-3|.
CAISPASGQYEQYF
TGTGCCATCTCCCCGGCTAGCGGGCAATACGAGCAGTACTTC
>TRBJ2-7|.|TRBV20-1|.
CSAVPETSSHEQYF
TGCAGTGCGGTCCCCGAGACTAGTTCCCACGAGCAGTACTTC
>TRBJ2-1|.|TRBV5-1|.
CASSPSSPGGGEQFF
TGCGCCAGCAGCCCTTCTAGTCCCGGTGGCGGTGAGCAGTTCTTC
>TRBJ2-7|TRBD1|TRBV20-1|few
CSARVRGRDSYEQYF
TGCAGTGCTAGAGTCCGTGGTAGGGACAGCTACGAGCAGTACTTC
>TRBJ2-2|.|TRBV28|few
CASSVPLPTTGELFF
TGTGCCAGCAGTGTCCCACTACCGACCACCGGGGAGCTGTTTTTT
>TRBJ2-1|TRBD1|TRBV6-2/TRBV6-3|.
CASSPTGTGGYNEQFF
TGTGCCAGCAGTCCCACCGGGACAGGGGGGTACAATGAGCAGTTCTTC
>TRBJ1-4|.|TRBV6-1|few
CASRGTIGDEKLFF
TGTGCCAGCAGAGGGACGATAGGGGATGAAAAACTGTTTTTT
>TRBJ2-7|.|TRBV25-1|many
CASSEFRRSYEQYF
TGTGCCAGCAGTGAATTTAGGCGGTCCTACGAGCAGTACTTC
>TRBJ2-7|.|TRBV5-1|few
CASSLVGQVEQYF
TGCGCCAGCAGCTTGGTCGGTCAGGTCGAGCAGTACTTC
>TRBJ2-1|TRBD2|TRBV29-1|many
CSVEDTTSAPNEQFF
TGCAGCGTTGAAGATACGACTAGCGCGCCCAATGAGCAGTTCTTC
>TRBJ2-5|.|TRBV7-3|.
CASSLDSGTQYF
TGTGCCAGCAGCTTAGATTCGGGGACCCAGTACTTC
>TRBJ1-5|.|TRBV11-2|.
CASSLEGPRGGNQPQHF
TGTGCCAGCAGCTTAGAGGGCCCGAGGGGAGGCAATCAGCCCCAGCATTTT
>TRBJ2-3|.|TRBV4-3|few
CASSQDFTSSMDTQYF
TGCGCCAGCAGCCAAGATTTCACTAGCAGTATGGATACGCAGTATTTT
>TRBJ2-1|TRBD1|TRBV28|.
CASSLYGQGSYNEQFF
TGTGCCAGCAGTTTATATGGACAGGGCTCCTACAATGAGCAGTTCTTC
>TRBJ1-2|TRBD1|TRBV4-1|few
CASSLRQGENYGYTF
TGCGCCAGCAGCCTGAGACAGGGGGAGAACTATGGCTACACCTTC
>TRBJ2-7|.|TRBV28|.
CASSLTGFPPSYEQYF
TGTGCCAGCAGTTTGACAGGTTTCCCACCCTCCTACGAGCAGTACTTC
>TRBJ1-5|.|TRBV3-1|few
CASSQYNSQPQHF
TGTGCCAGCAGCCAATATAATAGTCAGCCCCAGCATTTT
>TRBJ2-2|TRBD2|TRBV11-1|many
CASSSGTSGGYTGELFF
TGTGCCAGCAGCTCCGGGACTAGCGGGGGGTACACCGGGGAGCTGTTTTTT
>TRBJ2-5|TRBD2|TRBV24-1|once
CATSEWTSGRQETQYF
TGTGCCACCAGTGAGTGGACTAGCGGGCGACAAGAGACCCAGTACTTC
>TRBJ2-1|TRBD2|TRBV27|.
CASSLDKLAGDYNEQFF
TGTGCCAGCAGTTTGGATAAACTAGCGGGAGATTACAATGAGCAGTTCTTC
>TRBJ2-4|.|TRBV6-1|few
CASSPAGNPKNIQYF
TGTGCCAGCAGCCCCGCAGGGAATCCCAAAAACATTCAGTACTTC
>TRBJ1-4|.|TRBV12-3/TRBV12-4|few
CASRPNSPENEKLFF
TGTGCCAGCAGACCAAACTCCCCGGAAAATGAAAAACTGTTTTTT
>TRBJ2-1|TRBD1|TRBV5-1|.
CASSLLGTGANEQFF
TGCGCCAGCAGCCTCCTAGGGACAGGGGCCAATGAGCAGTTCTTC
>TRBJ2-6|.|TRBV9|few
CASSVLSGANVLTF
TGTGCCAGCAGCGTTTTATCCGGGGCCAACGTCCTGACTTTC
>TRBJ2-7|.|TRBV7-2|many
CASSFISGSPEQYF
TGTGCCAGCAGTTTTATCAGCGGGTCTCCCGAGCAGTACTTC
>TRBJ2-1|.|TRBV12-3/TRBV12-4|.
CASSSPPRTVYNEQFF
TGTGCCAGCAGTTCCCCCCCTCGGACAGTCTACAATGAGCAGTTCTTC
>TRBJ2-7|.|TRBV20-1|.
CSARPGNPTDEQYF
TGCAGTGCTAGACCAGGGAACCCTACTGACGAGCAGTACTTC
>TRBJ2-3|.|TRBV29-1|many
CSVEDPYRESTDTQYF
TGCAGCGTTGAAGACCCGTACAGGGAGAGCACAGATACGCAGTATTTT
>TRBJ2-1|TRBD2|TRBV24-1|few
CATSDPETGERAGGPWRSGEQFF
TGTGCCACCAGTGATCCCGAGACAGGGGAACGAGCGGGAGGGCCCTGGAGGTCTGGTGAGCAGTTCTTC
>TRBJ2-2|.|TRBV5-1|few
CASSFGGKNTGELFF
TGCGCCAGCAGCTTCGGTGGTAAGAACACCGGGGAGCTGTTTTTT
>TRBJ2-1|TRBD2|TRBV28|.
CASSFTGLAGERQFF
TGTGCCAGCAGTTTTACGGGACTAGCGGGAGAACGGCAGTTCTTC